The 26 T cell receptor beta chains presented below share a single source sample, sequenced in a study of blood T cell repertoires in COVID-19 (dated by TCRdb to the early 2020s). To prepare the library, the immunoSEQ multiplex PCR assay was applied. TCRdb obtained this table from immuneACCESS and retained in-frame rearrangements with V and J assigned. These tables miss some clones; where compared with another copy, unresolved V genes account for less than half of the shortfall, and the remainder is unexplained. Here the sample has hundreds of thousands of clones; 89% occur a single time. Together, the top ten hold around 3% of the sample. The sequenced sample consisted of peripheral blood. These receptors were obtained from a woman in her twenties or thirties with COVID-19, enrolled during active disease.

This clone was seen more than once but under ten times. The gene calls are TRBV4-1 and TRBJ2-7; possible D gene TRBD1, 5 bases. V was clipped by 0 bases and J by 6 bases, with 15 bases between them. Per the germline V gene, CDR1 is MGHRA and CDR2 is YSYEKL. The CDR3 covers 15 residues. CDR3 coding DNA: TGCGCCAGCAGCCAAGAGCCCACTATTAGGGGCGAGCAGTACTTC. Amino acids: CASSQEPTIRGEQYF.

V is TRBV21-1 and J is TRBJ2-3; whether TRBD2, the table's D call, matches the DNA was not checked. TRBV21-1 is a listed pseudogene. The length of the CDR3 is 16 residues. The chain's CDR3 is CASSKPGLAEQYTQYF. The CDR3, as DNA: TGTGCCAGCAGCAAGCCGGGACTAGCGGAACAATATACGCAGTATTTT.

The chain has TRBV11-2 and TRBJ1-6; possible D gene TRBD1, 6 bases. Per germline, CDR1 SGHAT and CDR2 FQNNGV. This CDR3 spans 18 amino acids. V gave up 5 bases and J gave up 9 bases, with 26 bases separating them. For the CDR3, the DNA is TGTGCCAGCAGCCAATCAAAACAGGGATTCCTCCAGAGTTCACCCCTCCACTTT. The encoded protein is CASSQSKQGFLQSSPLHF.

The CDR3 sequence: CASSYFSGPGETQYF. The CDR3 DNA reads TGTGCCAGCAGTTACTTTAGCGGCCCGGGGGAGACCCAGTACTTC. This rearrangement joins TRBV6-2 or TRBV6-3 to TRBJ2-5, with D possibly being TRBD2 (6 bases). Germline V gives CDR1 MNHEY, CDR2 SVGEGT. This CDR3 comprises 15 residues. With 1 base removed from V and 5 bases from J, the gap between germline ends came to 14 bases.

The chain employs TRBV6-2 or TRBV6-3 and TRBJ2-4; 9 positions agree with TRBD2. Losses at the gene ends were 6 bases for V and 0 bases for J; bases not matched to a gene: 15. Germline assignment: CDR1 MNHEY and CDR2 SVGEGT. The CDR3 covers 19 residues. The chain's CDR3 is CASSPRGAGGPLAKNIQYF. The DNA of the CDR3 is TGTGCCAGCAGCCCCCGAGGAGCGGGGGGTCCTCTAGCCAAAAACATTCAGTACTTC.

This sequence joins TRBV28 and TRBJ1-2; possible D gene TRBD1, 6 bases. V shed 3 bases and J shed 4 bases, with 18 bases lying between them. This CDR3 comprises 16 residues. CDR1 MDHEN and CDR2 SYDVKM come from the germline V gene. The CDR3 bases are TGTGCCAGCAGTTTCCTGACGGGGGGCATAAGCTATGGCTACACCTTC. Translating gives CASSFLTGGISYGYTF.

V gene TRBV7-6 combines with J gene TRBJ1-2, with D uncertain. Germline CDR1 reads SGHVS; CDR2 reads FNYEAQ. V lost 10 bases to trimming and J lost 6 bases, with 6 bases between them. The CDR3 covers 9 residues. The CDR3 loop is CAIEDGYTF. The CDR3 DNA follows: TGTGCCATCGAGGATGGCTACACCTTC.

The chain joins TRBV19 to TRBJ2-7, with D possibly matching TRBD2 (5 bases). The V and J ends lost 9 bases and 1 base respectively, with 22 bases between them. Germline V CDR1 and CDR2: LNHDA, SQIVND (reference sequence). The CDR3 sequence is 16 residues long. CDR3 nucleotide sequence: TGTGCCAGACCTCGGGCGGAGGAGAGAGGGTCCTACGAGCAGTACGTC. This encodes CARPRAEERGSYEQYV.

The J gene is TRBJ2-7, the V gene TRBV30; 16 nucleotides align to TRBD2. V lost 0 bases, J lost 4 bases, and 3 bases stayed unmatched. CDR1 is GTSNPN and CDR2 is SVGIG in the germline V gene (reference sequence). This CDR3 spans 16 amino acids. The CDR3 sequence is CAWSVKGLAGGYEQYV. The CDR3 bases are TGTGCCTGGAGTGTCAAGGGACTAGCGGGAGGGTACGAGCAGTACGTC.

This chain uses TRBV4-1 with TRBJ1-3, with D possibly TRBD1 on 5 matching bases. The CDR3 runs 16 residues. Deletions cut 2 bases from V and 8 bases from J, with 19 bases between. The germline gives CDR1 MGHRA, CDR2 YSYEKL. The CDR3 DNA reads TGCGCCAGCAGCCAACAGCCTCCAGGGACTCGGGACACCATATATTTT. Residues: CASSQQPPGTRDTIYF.

This rearrangement joins TRBV7-9 to TRBJ2-5; D not certain. Germline CDR1 reads SEHNR; CDR2 reads FQNEAQ (reference sequence). This CDR3 has 13 amino acids. The V end lost 2 bases, the J end lost 1 base, and 5 bases lay between the germline ends. The CDR3 sequence is CASSLSSQETQYF. CDR3 DNA sequence: TGTGCCAGCAGCTTATCCAGCCAAGAGACCCAGTACTTC. Supplemented by reference TRBV7-9 and TRBJ2-5, the full variable domain reads DTGVSQNPRHKITKRGQNVTFRCDPISEHNRLYWYRQTLGQGPEFLTYFQNEAQLEKSRLLSDRFSAERPKGSFSTLEIQRTEQGDSAMYLCASSLSSQETQYFGPGTRLLVL.

The chain combines TRBV27 with TRBJ1-2; possibly TRBD1 for D (5 bases). V shed 3 bases and J shed 1 base, with 30 bases lying between them. Germline V CDR1 and CDR2: MNHEY, SMNVEV (reference sequence). The CDR3 runs to 21 residues. The CDR3 nucleotides read TGTGCCAGCAGTTTTAGGCGGGGGGTCACACCGTTTTACTTCATTAACTATGGCTACACCTTC. Protein product: CASSFRRGVTPFYFINYGYTF.

The chain joins TRBV5-1 to TRBJ1-5, with D possibly TRBD1 on 6 matching bases. Germline CDR1 reads SGHRS; CDR2 reads YFSETQ. V was trimmed by 0 bases and J by 1 base, leaving 8 bases between them. The CDR3 runs 15 residues. The CDR3 reads CASSLGQGSNQPQHF. The CDR3 DNA sequence: TGCGCCAGCAGCTTGGGGCAGGGGAGCAATCAGCCCCAGCATTTT.

V is TRBV2 and J is TRBJ2-7; 8 positions match TRBD1. This CDR3 contains 14 residues. The germline V gene has CDR1 SNHLY and CDR2 FYNNEI. V shed 4 bases, J shed 3 bases, and the junction held 5 bases outside the gene matches. CDR3 sequence reads: CASSAEDRDYEQYF. In DNA, the CDR3 is TGTGCCAGCAGTGCGGAGGACAGGGACTACGAGCAGTACTTC.

The chain carries TRBV7-2 and TRBJ2-2, with 9 bases matching TRBD2. With 5 bases clipped from V and 1 base from J, the junction kept 5 bases outside the gene matches. Per germline, CDR1 SGHTA and CDR2 FQGNSA. There are 16 residues in the CDR3. CDR3 coding DNA: TGTGCCAGCAGCAACCCGACTAGCGGGAACACCGGGGAGCTGTTTTTT. Protein: CASSNPTSGNTGELFF.

CDR3 DNA sequence: TGTGCCAGCAGTTACTCGAGCGGAGGAAACACCGGGGAGCTGTTTTTT. This translates into CASSYSSGGNTGELFF. V gene TRBV6-2 or TRBV6-3 combines with J gene TRBJ2-2; TRBD2 might be the D (5 bases). CDR1 is MNHEY and CDR2 is SVGEGT in the germline V gene. The V end was cut by 0 bases, the J end by 2 bases, with 10 bases between. This CDR3 has 16 amino acids.

This chain joins TRBV4-3 and TRBJ2-1; a weak D match, TRBD2 (6 bases). Germline V CDR1 and CDR2: LGHNA, YSLEER. Trimming pared 4 bases from V and 4 bases from J, leaving 11 bases between. The CDR3 spans 14 residues. Written as DNA, the CDR3 is TGCGCCAGCAGCCCGGGACTGACTTACAATGAGCAGTTCTTC. It yields the protein CASSPGLTYNEQFF.

J is TRBJ2-1 and V is TRBV4-1; D is uncertain. The CDR3 sequence is 16 residues long. Trimming removed 1 base at V and 0 bases at J, with 10 bases between. From germline, CDR1 is MGHRA and CDR2 YSYEKL. DNA for the CDR3: TGCGCCAGCAGCCAAGTGAGCGAGAGCTCCTACAATGAGCAGTTCTTC. Protein: CASSQVSESSYNEQFF.

The rearrangement links TRBV6-5 to TRBJ2-5; D is unclear. This CDR3 spans 14 amino acids. V lost 9 bases, J lost 2 bases, and 16 bases lay in between. CDR1 and CDR2 from the germline V gene are MNHEY and SVGAGI. The CDR3 spells CARGLTLTQETQYF. CDR3 DNA: TGTGCCAGGGGCTTAACGCTCACTCAAGAGACCCAGTACTTC.

The rearrangement links TRBV28 to TRBJ2-5; a possible D gene is TRBD1 (6 bases). This CDR3 comprises 16 residues. The germline CDR1 and CDR2 sequences are MDHEN and SYDVKM. V lost 1 base, J lost 4 bases, and 16 bases lay in between. The CDR3 protein is CASSLLGAQILETQYF. CDR3 bases: TGTGCCAGCAGTTTATTGGGGGCGCAGATCTTAGAGACCCAGTACTTC.

The rearrangement links TRBV12-3 or TRBV12-4 to TRBJ2-1; D might be TRBD2 (6 bases). The CDR3 loop spans 12 amino acids. V lost 6 bases to trimming and J lost 6 bases, with 9 bases between them. The CDR3: CASSWGLNEQFF. CDR3 in DNA: TGTGCCAGCAGCTGGGGACTCAATGAGCAGTTCTTC.

This clone was detected a few times. The chain has TRBV10-1 and TRBJ1-6; the D gene is possibly TRBD1 (5 bases). The CDR3 has 13 residues. Germline V lookup: CDR1 WNHNN, CDR2 SYGVQD (reference sequence). With 8 bases removed from V and 7 bases from J, the gap between germline ends came to 12 bases. Written as DNA, the CDR3 is TGCGCCAGCTCCAGGGCATTAAATTCACCCCTCCACTTT. Translating it yields CASSRALNSPLHF.

The V gene is TRBV6-5, the J gene TRBJ1-2, with a weak D call TRBD1 (6 bases). V lost 0 bases, J lost 3 bases, and 8 bases lay in between. CDR1 MNHEY and CDR2 SVGAGI come from the germline V gene. This CDR3 is built from 14 residues. CDR3 coding DNA: TGTGCCAGCAGTTACTCGGCAGGGGACTATGGCTACACCTTC. Amino acid sequence: CASSYSAGDYGYTF.

This CDR3 reads CASSLDGGKEQYV. The CDR3 region has the DNA TGTGCCAGCAGCTTGGATGGAGGTAAAGAGCAGTACGTC. The chain uses TRBV5-8 and TRBJ2-7; perhaps TRBD2 as D (5 bases). V lost 0 bases, J lost 7 bases, and 11 bases lay in between. The CDR3 runs to 13 residues. Germline CDR1 reads SGHTS; CDR2 reads YDEGEE.

The chain has TRBV5-6 and TRBJ1-1, with D tentatively TRBD1 (6 bases). The CDR3 sequence is 15 residues long. Germline assignment: CDR1 SGHDT and CDR2 YYEEEE. V lost 4 bases and J lost 3, with 16 bases in between. The CDR3 DNA sequence: TGTGCCAGCAGCCCCGGGGGGGGGCGCGACACTGAAGCTTTCTTT. The encoded protein is CASSPGGGRDTEAFF.

The chain combines TRBV7-2 with TRBJ1-3, with 7 bases matching TRBD1. The germline CDR1 and CDR2 sequences are SGHTA and FQGNSA. The CDR3 runs to 14 residues. The V and J ends lost 4 bases and 0 bases, in that order; junction bases with no gene match: 0. In DNA form, the CDR3 reads TGTGCCAGCAGCTACAGGGGCTCTGGAAACACCATATATTTT. Translating gives CASSYRGSGNTIYF.